The next 8 T cell receptor beta chains were all read from a single sample in a study of OX40 agonist ivuxolimab in advanced cancers. Here immunoSEQ multiplex PCR was the method, and the copy in TCRdb shows in-frame clones only, minus some. The sample consists of approximately 66,000 clones, 70% to 90% of them appearing once. This specimen was CD4+ or CD8+ T cells sorted from blood, taken in a trial of the OX40 agonist ivuxolimab. The receptors shown here come from an adult with an advanced solid tumor such as melanoma, head and neck, liver or kidney cancer.

In its sample, this clone was seen once. The chain employs TRBV5-4 and TRBJ2-1, with 9 bases fitting TRBD1. CDR3 length: 15 amino acids. V trimming: 4 bases; J trimming: 7 bases; junction bases outside the gene matches: 9. From germline, CDR1 is SGHNT and CDR2 YYREEE (reference sequence). The DNA for the CDR3 is TGTGCCAGCAGCGCTAGGACAGGGGAAGGAAATGAGCAGTTCTTC. Protein sequence: CASSARTGEGNEQFF.

A single count supports this clone. The V call is TRBV10-3, the J call TRBJ2-7; D assignment may be TRBD1 or TRBD2 (6 bases each). Germline V CDR1 and CDR2: ENHRY, SYGVKD. Trimming pared 2 bases from V and 4 bases from J, leaving 18 bases between. The CDR3 is 16 residues long. The CDR3 DNA follows: TGTGCCATCAGTGAGCGTATGACAGGTCGGGGGTACGAGCAGTACTTC. This sequence encodes CAISERMTGRGYEQYF.

The gene calls are TRBV5-6 and TRBJ2-5; D gene uncertain. Germline loops: CDR1 SGHDT, CDR2 YYEEEE. The CDR3 length is 13 residues. V was clipped by 2 bases and J by 5 bases, with 10 bases between them. CDR3 bases: TGTGCCAGCAGCTTAGCTCGAGGTGAGACCCAGTACTTC. Its protein product is CASSLARGETQYF.

This clone has just one count. The chain has TRBV5-1 and TRBJ1-1, with D possibly matching TRBD1 (6 bases). The CDR3 extends over 16 amino acids. Germline CDR1 is SGHRS and CDR2 is YFSETQ. V was clipped by 0 bases and J by 6 bases, with 18 bases between them. The CDR3 DNA reads as TGCGCCAGCAGCTTGGCTTACAGGGTTGATATCGCTGAAGCTTTCTTT. Encoded protein: CASSLAYRVDIAEAFF. Combining the CDR3 with reference TRBV5-1 and TRBJ1-1 gives the whole variable domain KAGVTQTPRYLIKTRGQQVTLSCSPISGHRSVSWYQQTPGQGLQFLFEYFSETQRNKGNFPGRFSGRQFSNSRSEMNVSTLELGDSALYLCASSLAYRVDIAEAFFGQGTRLTVV.

The chain combines TRBV15 with TRBJ2-7; D may be TRBD1 (6 bases). CDR3 length: 14 amino acids. With 5 bases removed from V and 3 bases from J, the gap between germline ends came to 14 bases. CDR1 is LNHNV, CDR2 YYDKDF, per germline (reference sequence). The CDR3 DNA is TGTGCCACCAGCCGGACAGCCTGGAACTACGAGCAGTACTTC. Residues: CATSRTAWNYEQYF.

V usage is TRBV2 and J usage is TRBJ1-2; the D gene is possibly TRBD1 (5 bases). V lost 7 bases and J lost 6, with 18 bases in between. Per the germline V gene, CDR1 is SNHLY and CDR2 is FYNNEI. The CDR3 is 14 residues long. DNA for the CDR3: TGTGCCAGCACAGATTGGCAGGGCCTGAATGGCTACACCTTC. This codes for CASTDWQGLNGYTF.

The chain has TRBV19 and TRBJ1-6, with 7 bases that match TRBD1. CDR3 size: 16 residues. The V gene end was trimmed by 4 bases and the J gene end by 4 bases; junction bases not matched to a gene: 7. From germline, CDR1 is LNHDA and CDR2 SQIVND (reference sequence). CDR3 protein: CASSTTGDLYNSPLHF. CDR3 in DNA: TGTGCCAGTAGTACCACAGGGGACCTATATAATTCACCCCTCCACTTT.

Concerning this clone: One junction end does not reproduce the germline sequence, and a read error may be involved. Other DNA variants within this sample encode the same CDR3. This sequence joins TRBV7-9 and TRBJ1-2; unclear D gene. The germline gives CDR1 SEHNR, CDR2 FQNEAQ (reference sequence). The CDR3 covers 12 residues. The CDR3 loop is CASSPVGYGYTF. Here the CDR3 DNA reads TGTGCCAGCAGCCCGGTGGGTTATGGCTACACTTTC.